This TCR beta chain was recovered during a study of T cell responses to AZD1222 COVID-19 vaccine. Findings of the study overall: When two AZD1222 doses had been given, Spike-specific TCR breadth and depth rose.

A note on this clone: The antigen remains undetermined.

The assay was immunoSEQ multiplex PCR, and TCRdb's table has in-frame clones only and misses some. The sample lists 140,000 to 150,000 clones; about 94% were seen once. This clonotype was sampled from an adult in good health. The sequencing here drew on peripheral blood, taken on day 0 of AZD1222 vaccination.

The CDR3 reads CAWDPFGGLILNEQFF. CDR3 in DNA: TGTGCCTGGGACCCATTTGGCGGGCTGATTCTCAATGAGCAGTTCTTC. The genes are TRBV30 and TRBJ2-1; TRBD2 might be the D (5 bases). The CDR3 runs 16 residues. V was clipped by 5 bases and J by 6 bases, with 23 bases between them. CDR1 and CDR2 from the germline V gene are GTSNPN and SVGIG (reference sequence).